The 31 T cell receptor beta chains presented below share a single source sample, sequenced in a study of patients and donors after allogeneic stem cell transplantation. Using its own MiXCR run on the RT-PCR reads, TCRdb lists one record per CDR3 protein. This table has 190,000 or so distinct CDR3 sequences, around two fifths appearing once. Sequencing input: blood, either unsorted or a sorted T cell fraction (not recorded which). These TCRs come from a human donor who was either an allogeneic HSCT recipient or a stem cell or donor lymphocyte infusion donor (not recorded which). It is not recorded whose cells these are; they may come from a transplant donor.

The rearrangement links TRBV4-3 to TRBJ2-7; TRBD1 is a possible D gene (5 bases). This CDR3 is built from 16 residues. V lost 1 base and J lost 3, with 16 bases in between. Germline V CDR1 and CDR2: LGHNA, YSLEER. DNA of the CDR3: TGCGCCAGCAGCCAAGCAAGGGGCTTTTCAGGCTACGAGCAGTACTTC. Residues: CASSQARGFSGYEQYF.

This clonotype has more than one count but fewer than ten. DNA for the CDR3: TGTGCCTGGAGTGTATTAGTCTCTGAAGCTTTCTTT. It specifies CAWSVLVSEAFF. The chain recombines TRBV30 with TRBJ1-1; D call uncertain. Trimming removed 0 bases from V and 6 bases from J, with 8 bases in between. Germline CDR1 is GTSNPN and CDR2 is SVGIG (reference sequence). The CDR3 has 12 amino acids.

The J gene is TRBJ1-4, the V gene TRBV7-4; no definite D call. CDR3 length equals 12 residues. V was pared by 10 bases and J by 7 bases, with 13 bases between. Germline V CDR1 and CDR2: SGHVT, SQSDAQ. CDR3 sequence (DNA): TGTGCCATCTCAACCCGGGGTGAAAAACTGTTTTTT. Translation gives CAISTRGEKLFF.

In this sample, this clonotype turned up a few times. The chain employs TRBV10-3 and TRBJ1-2, with D uncertain. Germline values: CDR1 ENHRY, CDR2 SYGVKD. V lost 6 bases and J lost 9, with 14 bases in between. This CDR3 comprises 12 residues. CDR3 amino acids: CAIRRDNECYTF. CDR3 nucleotides: TGTGCCATCAGACGGGATAATGAGTGCTACACCTTC.

Points on this clonotype: A much larger clone lies a single base off, so this may be a read error. This chain connects TRBV5-1 to TRBJ2-7; 7 bases are a match to TRBD2. J lost 2 bases, V lost 4 bases, and 6 bases had no gene match. Germline V gives CDR1 SGHRS, CDR2 YFSETQ. This CDR3 region has 14 residues. The chain's CDR3 is CASSPLGLAYEQYF. The CDR3 DNA reads as TGCGCCAGCAGCCCCCTCGGACTAGCCTACGAGCAGTACTTC.

V usage is TRBV5-1 and J usage is TRBJ2-1; 8 positions agree with TRBD1. CDR1 is SGHRS, CDR2 YFSETQ, per germline. V was clipped by 4 bases and J by 5 bases; unmatched bases: 11. The CDR3 is made up of 16 amino acids. The CDR3 DNA reads as TGCGCCAGCAGCCGAACTCGGACAGGGACGAACAATGAGCAGTTCTTC. Its protein is CASSRTRTGTNNEQFF. Filled out from reference TRBV5-1 and TRBJ2-1, the complete variable domain reads KAGVTQTPRYLIKTRGQQVTLSCSPISGHRSVSWYQQTPGQGLQFLFEYFSETQRNKGNFPGRFSGRQFSNSRSEMNVSTLELGDSALYLCASSRTRTGTNNEQFFGPGTRLTVL.

This rearrangement joins TRBV12-3 or TRBV12-4 to TRBJ2-5, with D maybe TRBD2 (6 bases). Deletions cut 3 bases from V and 5 bases from J, with 13 bases between. There are 14 residues in the CDR3. CDR3 sequence: CASSLTGGGETQYF. Written as DNA, the CDR3 is TGTGCCAGCAGTTTGACCGGGGGAGGCGAGACCCAGTACTTC.

This clonotype was detected only a few times. The rearrangement links TRBV30 to TRBJ1-2; D perhaps matches TRBD1 (5 bases). V was cut by 7 bases and J by 3 bases, with 15 bases left in between. CDR1 is GTSNPN, CDR2 SVGIG, per germline (reference sequence). The CDR3 loop spans 13 amino acids. CDR3 region: CAFLTLGDYGYTF. DNA of the CDR3: TGTGCCTTTCTGACCCTGGGGGACTATGGCTACACCTTC. Combining the CDR3 with reference TRBV30 and TRBJ1-2 gives the whole variable domain SQTIHQWPATLVQPVGSPLSLECTVEGTSNPNLYWYRQAAGRGLQLLFYSVGIGQISSEVPQNLSASRPQDRQFILSSKKLLLSDSGFYLCAFLTLGDYGYTFGSGTRLTVV.

The CDR3: CASSPSTLRGYGYTF. In DNA, the CDR3 is TGTGCCAGCAGCCCCTCCACCCTCAGGGGCTATGGCTACACCTTC. The rearrangement links TRBV12-3 or TRBV12-4 to TRBJ1-2; D may be TRBD1 (6 bases). With 6 bases removed from V and 4 bases from J, the gap between germline ends came to 18 bases. The CDR3 sequence is 15 residues long.

This clonotype has more than one count but fewer than ten. The J gene is TRBJ1-1, the V gene TRBV7-2; 7 bases are shared with TRBD1. The CDR3 extends over 14 amino acids. The trim removed 3 bases at V and 7 bases at J, leaving 8 bases unmatched. Germline V gene lookup returns CDR1 SGHTA and CDR2 FQGNSA. CDR3 sequence (DNA): TGTGCCAGCAGCTTTCTAGGGACAGCAAGTGAAGCTTTCTTT. Translating gives CASSFLGTASEAFF.

This clonotype was recorded a few times. V is TRBV4-3 and J is TRBJ1-5; D not certain. The ends were cut back, 0 bases at V and 5 bases at J, with 14 bases in the middle. CDR3 length equals 16 residues. CDR1 is LGHNA and CDR2 is YSLEER in the germline V gene. The CDR3 sequence is CASSQDRGGGHQPQHF. The CDR3 DNA follows: TGCGCCAGCAGCCAAGATCGGGGTGGAGGTCATCAGCCCCAGCATTTT.

The chain links TRBV29-1 to TRBJ2-3, with D possibly called TRBD1 or TRBD2 (5 bases each). The germline CDR1 and CDR2 sequences are SQVTM and ANQGSEA. V was trimmed by 3 bases and J by 1 base, leaving 8 bases between them. The CDR3 spans 13 residues. Written as DNA, the CDR3 is TGCAGCGTTGAGGGACCCCGCACAGATACGCAGTATTTT. It translates to CSVEGPRTDTQYF.

V is TRBV3-1 and J is TRBJ2-1, with D perhaps TRBD2 (5 bases). CDR3 length equals 15 residues. The germline V and J ends were trimmed by 7 bases and 0 bases, with 13 bases remaining between them. In germline, CDR1 is LGHDT, CDR2 YNNKEL (reference sequence). The CDR3 sequence is CASNFGVSSYNEQFF. In nucleotides, the CDR3 is TGTGCCAGCAACTTCGGGGTTAGCTCCTACAATGAGCAGTTCTTC.

This clonotype was picked up many times. V usage is TRBV20-1 and J usage is TRBJ2-1, with D tentatively TRBD2 (6 bases). The CDR3 contains 18 residues. Trimming stripped 2 bases from V and 0 bases from J, with 20 bases between. CDR1 and CDR2 from the germline V gene are DFQATT and SNEGSKA (reference sequence). CDR3 sequence: CSARPPVASVISYNEQFF. As DNA, the CDR3 is TGCAGTGCTAGACCCCCCGTAGCTAGCGTAATCTCCTACAATGAGCAGTTCTTC.

This clonotype occurred a few times. This sequence joins TRBV7-2 and TRBJ2-3, with 7 bases identical to TRBD2. Germline V lookup: CDR1 SGHTA, CDR2 FQGNSA. The CDR3 runs 15 residues. V shed 3 bases, J shed 12 bases, and the junction held 15 bases outside the gene matches. Written as DNA, the CDR3 is TGTGCCAGCAGCTTCTACTCTAGCGGCCCAGCCACCCAGTATTTT. Translation: CASSFYSSGPATQYF.

J is TRBJ2-1 and V is TRBV5-1; TRBD2 matches 15 bases. Unmatched junction bases numbered 5, after V lost 4 bases and J lost 3 bases. Per germline, CDR1 SGHRS and CDR2 YFSETQ. This CDR3 comprises 17 residues. The CDR3 DNA reads TGCGCCAGCAGCCAAGGACTAGCGGGAGGGGTCTACAATGAGCAGTTCTTC. This encodes CASSQGLAGGVYNEQFF. The whole variable domain, filled in from reference TRBV5-1 and TRBJ2-1, reads KAGVTQTPRYLIKTRGQQVTLSCSPISGHRSVSWYQQTPGQGLQFLFEYFSETQRNKGNFPGRFSGRQFSNSRSEMNVSTLELGDSALYLCASSQGLAGGVYNEQFFGPGTRLTVL.

The rearrangement joins TRBV18 to TRBJ2-7; no definite D call. Between the trimmed V and J ends, which lost 6 bases and 6 bases, there was a span of 27 bases. This CDR3 contains 17 residues. Germline CDR1 reads KGHSH; CDR2 reads LQKENI. The CDR3 region has the DNA TGTGCCAGCTCCGCCTCTTTATCGGACCGGCCGAATCTCGAGCAGTACTTC. Residues: CASSASLSDRPNLEQYF.

The sample holds many counts of this clonotype. The chain recombines TRBV4-3 with TRBJ1-1; no definite D call. This CDR3 comprises 14 residues. Germline CDR1 is LGHNA and CDR2 is YSLEER. V was trimmed by 1 base and J by 1 base, leaving 7 bases between them. In DNA form, the CDR3 reads TGCGCCAGCAGCCAAGGCGGGTGGAACACTGAAGCTTTCTTT. It encodes CASSQGGWNTEAFF.

In this sample, this clonotype turned up a few times. This rearrangement joins TRBV5-6 to TRBJ1-1, with a tentative D call TRBD1 (6 bases). The germline V and J ends were trimmed by 0 bases and 8 bases, with 8 bases remaining between them. Germline CDR1 reads SGHDT; CDR2 reads YYEEEE. The CDR3 totals 12 residues. CDR3 sequence (DNA): TGTGCCAGCAGCTTGGGAAGGGGGGAAGCTTTCTTT. As protein: CASSLGRGEAFF.

This clonotype was counted between two and nine times. The rearrangement joins TRBV5-1 to TRBJ1-1, with TRBD1 matching over 7 bases. Germline V CDR1 and CDR2: SGHRS, YFSETQ. V shed 4 bases, J shed 0 bases, and the junction held 18 bases outside the gene matches. The CDR3 spans 19 residues. This CDR3 is CASSRHSGTDLKMNTEAFF. The DNA for the CDR3 is TGCGCCAGCAGCCGCCACAGCGGGACAGATCTTAAAATGAACACTGAAGCTTTCTTT.

This chain connects TRBV4-3 to TRBJ2-3, with 10 positions matching TRBD2. This CDR3 region has 17 residues. V lost 3 bases to trimming and J lost 1 base; unmatched junction nucleotides: 7. CDR1 and CDR2 (germline): LGHNA, YSLEER. CDR3 sequence (DNA): TGCGCCAGCAGCCACCCTGGGACTAGCGAGGGCACAGATACGCAGTATTTT. This sequence encodes CASSHPGTSEGTDTQYF.

A few counts support this clonotype. V gene TRBV7-2 combines with J gene TRBJ2-2; no reliable D call. From germline, CDR1 is SGHTA and CDR2 FQGNSA. The V and J ends lost 6 bases and 0 bases respectively, with 14 bases between them. The CDR3 contains 16 residues. Written as DNA, the CDR3 is TGTGCCAGCAGGATTTACACCTCCCCGAACACCGGGGAGCTGTTTTTT. Protein product: CASRIYTSPNTGELFF.

V gene TRBV11-1 combines with J gene TRBJ2-1, with TRBD1 identical over 10 bases. CDR1 is SGHAT and CDR2 is FQDESV in the germline V gene (reference sequence). Unmatched junction bases numbered 8, after V lost 3 bases and J lost 9 bases. The CDR3 loop spans 15 amino acids. This CDR3 reads CASSFGTGVTAEQFF. In DNA, the CDR3 is TGTGCCAGCAGCTTCGGGACAGGGGTTACGGCTGAGCAGTTCTTC. Supplemented by reference TRBV11-1 and TRBJ2-1, the full variable domain reads EAEVAQSPRYKITEKSQAVAFWCDPISGHATLYWYRQILGQGPELLVQFQDESVVDDSQLPKDRFSAERLKGVDSTLKIQPAELGDSAMYLCASSFGTGVTAEQFFGPGTRLTVL.

This clonotype was picked up one time. CDR3 coding DNA: TGTGCCAGCAGGGCAGGGTTTGGCGAGCAGTACTTC. Its translation: CASRAGFGEQYF. J is TRBJ2-7 and V is TRBV4-2; TRBD1 might be the D (5 bases). CDR1 and CDR2 from the germline V gene are LGHNA and YNFKEQ. Trimming took off 6 bases at V and 6 bases at J, with 12 bases between the two ends. This CDR3 is built from 12 residues.

The chain has TRBV7-2 and TRBJ2-4, with D perhaps matching TRBD2 (5 bases). This CDR3 contains 19 residues. Trimming pared 2 bases from V and 1 base from J, leaving 21 bases between. Germline values: CDR1 SGHTA, CDR2 FQGNSA. CDR3 DNA sequence: TGTGCCAGCAGCTTATTTCGGCGAGGGAGCGCTTGGGCCAAAAACATTCAGTACTTC. Its translation: CASSLFRRGSAWAKNIQYF. Using reference TRBV7-2 and TRBJ2-4 for the parts outside the CDR3, the full variable domain is GAGVSQSPSNKVTEKGKDVELRCDPISGHTALYWYRQSLGQGLEFLIYFQGNSAPDKSGLPSDRFSAERTGGSVSTLTIQRTQQEDSAVYLCASSLFRRGSAWAKNIQYFGAGTRLSVL.

V is TRBV5-1 and J is TRBJ2-1, with 10 bases aligning to TRBD2. Germline loops: CDR1 SGHRS, CDR2 YFSETQ. With 4 bases clipped from V and 5 bases from J, the junction kept 9 bases outside the gene matches. This CDR3 has 16 amino acids. The CDR3 bases are TGCGCCAGCAGCCAGGGGACTAGCGTTTGGGACAATGAGCAGTTCTTC. This sequence encodes CASSQGTSVWDNEQFF.

The J gene is TRBJ2-2, the V gene TRBV30; D call uncertain. From germline, CDR1 is GTSNPN and CDR2 SVGIG (reference sequence). The CDR3 totals 11 residues. The V end lost 3 bases, the J end lost 7 bases, and 6 bases lay between the germline ends. The CDR3 DNA sequence: TGTGCCTGGAGAGGTCACGGGGAGCTGTTTTTT. Translation gives CAWRGHGELFF.

The V call is TRBV29-1, the J call TRBJ2-1; D remains unclear. V lost 3 bases to trimming and J lost 10 bases, with 7 bases between them. CDR1 and CDR2 from the germline V gene are SQVTM and ANQGSEA. The CDR3 totals 10 residues. CDR3 sequence (DNA): TGCAGCGTTGAGCTACAGGAGCAGTTCTTC. It codes for CSVELQEQFF.

This clonotype was seen a handful of times. V is TRBV12-3 or TRBV12-4 and J is TRBJ2-7, with 13 bases that match TRBD2. After removal of 6 bases from V and 4 bases from J, the junction contained 3 bases not matched to a gene. The CDR3 covers 14 residues. The CDR3 DNA follows: TGTGCCAGCAGGACTAGCGGGAGGACTTACGAGCAGTACTTC. Residues: CASRTSGRTYEQYF.

Only a few counts were recorded for this clonotype. This sequence joins TRBV12-3 or TRBV12-4 and TRBJ1-2; D remains ambiguous. Deletions cut 5 bases from V and 5 bases from J, with 9 bases between. The CDR3 has 12 residues. Here the CDR3 reads CASSPTGYGYTF. The CDR3 region has the DNA TGTGCCAGCAGTCCCACGGGATATGGCTACACCTTC.

The CDR3: CASTSEGTVWGYTF. In nucleotides, the CDR3 is TGTGCCAGCACCTCCGAGGGAACCGTATGGGGCTACACCTTC. This chain connects TRBV12-3 or TRBV12-4 to TRBJ1-2; no definite D call. With 7 bases removed from V and 8 bases from J, the gap between germline ends came to 20 bases. The CDR3 runs to 14 residues.